The sequence of this T cell receptor beta chain was determined in a study of T-cell reconstitution after alpha-beta-depleted transplantation in children. Preparation of the TCRbeta library involved a method that used unique molecular identifiers. MiXCR, applied by TCRdb to the PCR reads, yields one record per CDR3 protein. Of hundreds of thousands of distinct CDR3 sequences detected, around 10% appear once; the ten largest clones hold around 6.2%. The CDR3 covers 15 residues. Germline CDR1 is SGHTA and CDR2 is FQGNSA. V was pared by 2 bases and J by 2 bases, with 12 bases between. Ten or more counts support this clonotype.

V and J are TRBV7-2 and TRBJ1-1, with D perhaps matching TRBD1 (5 bases). The receptor comes from a human donor who donated a stem cell graft to a child with acute lymphoblastic leukemia. The sample in question was PBMCs from the stem cell graft donor, obtained from the stem cell graft. The DNA for the CDR3 is TGTGCCAGCAGCTTAAGCCGCGACAGTAACACTGAAGCTTTCTTT. This encodes CASSLSRDSNTEAFF.